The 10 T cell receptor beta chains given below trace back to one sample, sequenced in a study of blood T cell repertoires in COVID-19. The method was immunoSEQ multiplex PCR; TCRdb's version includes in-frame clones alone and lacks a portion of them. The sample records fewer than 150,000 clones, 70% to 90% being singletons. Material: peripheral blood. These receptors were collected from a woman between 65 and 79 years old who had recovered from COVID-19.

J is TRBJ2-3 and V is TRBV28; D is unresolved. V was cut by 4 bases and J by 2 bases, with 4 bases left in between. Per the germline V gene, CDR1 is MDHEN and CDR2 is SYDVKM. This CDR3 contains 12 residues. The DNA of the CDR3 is TGTGCCAGCAGTTCTTTCACAGATACGCAGTATTTT. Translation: CASSSFTDTQYF.

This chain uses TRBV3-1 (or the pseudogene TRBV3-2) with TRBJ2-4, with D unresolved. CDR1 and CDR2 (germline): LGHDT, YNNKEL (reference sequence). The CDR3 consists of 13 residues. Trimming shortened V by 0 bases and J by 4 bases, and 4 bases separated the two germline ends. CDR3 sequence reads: CASSQDGKNIQYF. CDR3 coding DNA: TGTGCCAGCAGCCAAGACGGGAAAAACATTCAGTACTTC.

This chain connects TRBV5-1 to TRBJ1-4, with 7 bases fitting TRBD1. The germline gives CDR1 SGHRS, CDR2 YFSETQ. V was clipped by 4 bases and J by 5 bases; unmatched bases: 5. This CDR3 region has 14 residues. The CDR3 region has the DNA TGCGCCAGCAGCGGGGGACAGCCAAATGAAAAACTGTTTTTT. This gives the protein CASSGGQPNEKLFF.

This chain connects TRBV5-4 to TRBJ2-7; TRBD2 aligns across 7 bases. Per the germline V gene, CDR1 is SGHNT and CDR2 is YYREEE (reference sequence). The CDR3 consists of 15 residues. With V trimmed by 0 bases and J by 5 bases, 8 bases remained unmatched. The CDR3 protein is CASSLDPGGSHEQYF. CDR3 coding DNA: TGTGCCAGCAGCTTGGATCCAGGCGGGAGCCACGAGCAGTACTTC.

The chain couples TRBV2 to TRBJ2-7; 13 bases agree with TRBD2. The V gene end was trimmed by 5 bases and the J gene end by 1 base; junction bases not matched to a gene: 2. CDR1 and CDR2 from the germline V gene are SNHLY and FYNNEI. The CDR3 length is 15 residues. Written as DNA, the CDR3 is TGTGCCAGCAGTACTAGCGGGGGGGCTTCCTACGAGCAGTACTTC. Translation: CASSTSGGASYEQYF.

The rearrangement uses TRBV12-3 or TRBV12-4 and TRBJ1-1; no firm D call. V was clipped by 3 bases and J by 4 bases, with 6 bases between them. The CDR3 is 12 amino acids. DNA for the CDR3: TGTGCCAGCAGTTTGGCGGGCACTGAAGCTTTCTTT. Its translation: CASSLAGTEAFF.

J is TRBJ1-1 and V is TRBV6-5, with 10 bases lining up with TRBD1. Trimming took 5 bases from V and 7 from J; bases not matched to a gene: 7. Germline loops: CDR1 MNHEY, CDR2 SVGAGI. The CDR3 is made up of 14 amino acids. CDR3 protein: CASSRAGQGIEAFF. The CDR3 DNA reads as TGTGCCAGCAGTCGGGCGGGACAGGGGATTGAAGCTTTCTTT.

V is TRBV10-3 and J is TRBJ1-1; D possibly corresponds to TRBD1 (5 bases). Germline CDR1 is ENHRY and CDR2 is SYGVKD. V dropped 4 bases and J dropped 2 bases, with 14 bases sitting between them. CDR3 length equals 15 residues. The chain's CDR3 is CAISGEGDFNTEAFF. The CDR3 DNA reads TGTGCCATCAGTGGGGAAGGGGATTTCAACACTGAAGCTTTCTTT.

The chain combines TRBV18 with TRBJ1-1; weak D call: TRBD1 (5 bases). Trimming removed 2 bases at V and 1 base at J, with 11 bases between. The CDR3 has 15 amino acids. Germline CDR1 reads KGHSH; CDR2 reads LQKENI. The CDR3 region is CASSPGGTANTEAFF. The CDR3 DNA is TGTGCCAGCTCACCAGGCGGGACGGCGAACACTGAAGCTTTCTTT.

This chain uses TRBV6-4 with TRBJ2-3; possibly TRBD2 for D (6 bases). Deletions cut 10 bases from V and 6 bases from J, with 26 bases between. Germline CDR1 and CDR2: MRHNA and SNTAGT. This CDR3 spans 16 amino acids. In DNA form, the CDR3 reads TGTGCCAACACATGGTGGGAGGAGCACGGTGGGGATACGCAGTATTTT. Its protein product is CANTWWEEHGGDTQYF.